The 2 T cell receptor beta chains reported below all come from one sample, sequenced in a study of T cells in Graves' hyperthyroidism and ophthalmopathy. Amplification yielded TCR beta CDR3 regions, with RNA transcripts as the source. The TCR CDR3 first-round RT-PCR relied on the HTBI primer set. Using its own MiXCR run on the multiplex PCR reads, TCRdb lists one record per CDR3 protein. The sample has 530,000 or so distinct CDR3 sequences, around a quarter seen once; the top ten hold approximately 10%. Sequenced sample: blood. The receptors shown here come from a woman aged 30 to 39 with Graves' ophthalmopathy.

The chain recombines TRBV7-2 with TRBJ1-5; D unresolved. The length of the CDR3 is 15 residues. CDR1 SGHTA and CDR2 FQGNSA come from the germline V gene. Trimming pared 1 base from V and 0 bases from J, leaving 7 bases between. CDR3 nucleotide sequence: TGTGCCAGCAGCTTAGGGGTCTATAGCAATCAGCCCCAGCATTTT. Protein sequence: CASSLGVYSNQPQHF.

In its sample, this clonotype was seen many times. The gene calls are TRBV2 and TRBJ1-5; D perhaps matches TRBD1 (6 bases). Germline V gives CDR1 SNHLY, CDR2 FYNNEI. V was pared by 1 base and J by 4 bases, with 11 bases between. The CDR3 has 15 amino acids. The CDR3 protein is CASSEGGAWNQPQHF. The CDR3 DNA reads TGTGCCAGCAGTGAAGGGGGGGCTTGGAATCAGCCCCAGCATTTT. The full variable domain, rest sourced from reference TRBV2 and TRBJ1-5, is EPEVTQTPSHQVTQMGQEVILRCVPISNHLYFYWYRQILGQKVEFLVSFYNNEISEKSEIFDDQFSVERPDGSNFTLKIRSTKLEDSAMYFCASSEGGAWNQPQHFGDGTRLSIL.